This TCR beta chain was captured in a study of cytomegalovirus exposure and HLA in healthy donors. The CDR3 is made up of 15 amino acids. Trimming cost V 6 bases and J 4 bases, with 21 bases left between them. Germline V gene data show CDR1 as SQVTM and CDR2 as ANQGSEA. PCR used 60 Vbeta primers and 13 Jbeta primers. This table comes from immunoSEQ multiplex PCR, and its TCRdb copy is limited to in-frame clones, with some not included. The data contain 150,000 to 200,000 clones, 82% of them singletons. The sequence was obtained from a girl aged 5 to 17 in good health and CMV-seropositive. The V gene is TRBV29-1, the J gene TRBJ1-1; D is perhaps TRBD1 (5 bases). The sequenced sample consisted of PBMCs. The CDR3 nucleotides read TGCAGCGTAGGCAAGGTTGGGGCAAAGGTCACTGAAGCTTTCTTT. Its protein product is CSVGKVGAKVTEAFF.